The clone carrying this TCR beta chain was seen a few times. The antigen is undetermined. The sample is drawn from a study of CD8+ T cells in alopecia areata. Looking at the study overall: By percentage of affected scalp area, the severity of treated patients was scored.

Noted treatment: oral pan-JAK inhibitor, 5-10 mg twice daily. Findings and caveats of the study: Expanded CD8+ clones among the top 100, and scalp clonality, were significantly decreased by tofacitinib. Among the cells sequenced in scalp samples are also the resident alphabeta T cells of normal skin. Across lesional scalp, and particularly alopecia totalis/universalis, clonality surpassed that of normal scalp.

Reverse transcription of extracted RNA yielded cDNA, which provided the sequencing template. Sequenced by immunoSEQ multiplex PCR; TCRdb stores in-frame clones only, minus some. Of 150,000 to 200,000 clones listed, roughly 50% were seen once; the top ten hold about a sixth. Sequences were derived from CD4+ T cells sorted from blood, sampled at roughly week 58, from a patient treated with tofacitinib. The sequence came from a human donor with alopecia areata.

The CDR3 DNA reads TGTGCCAGCAGTGAAGCGCAGTTGGGGGGCTGGGACAACGTCCTGACTTTC. This encodes CASSEAQLGGWDNVLTF. The chain combines TRBV6-1 with TRBJ2-6; D assignment may be TRBD1 or TRBD2 (6 bases each). The CDR3 sequence is 17 residues long. V was pared by 0 bases and J by 9 bases, with 18 bases between. Germline assignment: CDR1 MNHNS and CDR2 SASEGT.